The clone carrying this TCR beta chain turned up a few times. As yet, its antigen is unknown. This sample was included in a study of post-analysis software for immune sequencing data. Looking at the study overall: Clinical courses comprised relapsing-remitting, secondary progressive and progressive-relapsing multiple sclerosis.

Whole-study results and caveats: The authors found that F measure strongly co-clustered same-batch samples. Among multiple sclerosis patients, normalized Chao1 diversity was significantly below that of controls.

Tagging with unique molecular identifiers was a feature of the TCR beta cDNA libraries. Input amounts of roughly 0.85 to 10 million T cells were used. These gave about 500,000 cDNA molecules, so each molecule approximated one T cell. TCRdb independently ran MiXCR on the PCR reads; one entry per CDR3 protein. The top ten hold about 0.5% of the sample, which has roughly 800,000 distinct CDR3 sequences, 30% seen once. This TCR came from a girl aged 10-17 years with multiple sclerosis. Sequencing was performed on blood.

The CDR3 region is CAISKGTGDNEQFF. DNA of the CDR3: TGTGCCATCAGCAAAGGGACTGGCGACAATGAGCAGTTCTTC. The chain combines TRBV10-3 with TRBJ2-1, with D possibly matching TRBD2 (6 bases). CDR3 length: 14 amino acids. Per the germline V gene, CDR1 is ENHRY and CDR2 is SYGVKD. V dropped 6 bases and J dropped 5 bases, with 14 bases sitting between them.